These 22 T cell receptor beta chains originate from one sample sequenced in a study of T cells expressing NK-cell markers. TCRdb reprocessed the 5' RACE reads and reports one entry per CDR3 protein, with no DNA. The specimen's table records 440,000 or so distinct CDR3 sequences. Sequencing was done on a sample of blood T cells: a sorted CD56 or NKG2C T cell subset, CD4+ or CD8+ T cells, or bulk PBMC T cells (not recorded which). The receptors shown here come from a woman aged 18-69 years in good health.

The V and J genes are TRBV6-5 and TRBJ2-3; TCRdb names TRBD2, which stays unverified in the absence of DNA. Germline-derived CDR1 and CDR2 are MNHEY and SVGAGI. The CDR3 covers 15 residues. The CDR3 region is CASSYFSVSTDTQYF.

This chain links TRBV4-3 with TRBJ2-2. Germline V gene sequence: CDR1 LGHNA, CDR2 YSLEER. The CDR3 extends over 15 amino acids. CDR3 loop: CASSLHSRNTGELFF.

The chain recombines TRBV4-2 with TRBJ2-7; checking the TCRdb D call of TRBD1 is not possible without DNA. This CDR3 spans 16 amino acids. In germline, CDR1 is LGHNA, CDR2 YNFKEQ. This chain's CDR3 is CASSQEGLGQHYEQYF.

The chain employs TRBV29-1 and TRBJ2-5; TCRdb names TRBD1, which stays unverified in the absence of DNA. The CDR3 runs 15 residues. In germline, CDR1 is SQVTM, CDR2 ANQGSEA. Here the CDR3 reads CSVEGGAYYQETQYF. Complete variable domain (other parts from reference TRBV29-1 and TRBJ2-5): SAVISQKPSRDICQRGTSLTIQCQVDSQVTMMFWYRQQPGQSLTLIATANQGSEATYESGFVIDKFPISRPNLTFSTLTVSNMSPEDSSIYLCSVEGGAYYQETQYFGPGTRLLVL.

This CDR3 is CAIGPPGANVLTF. This sequence joins TRBV19 and TRBJ2-6; TCRdb's D gene call, TRBD1, goes unchecked for lack of DNA. In germline, CDR1 is LNHDA, CDR2 SQIVND (reference sequence). The CDR3 covers 13 residues.

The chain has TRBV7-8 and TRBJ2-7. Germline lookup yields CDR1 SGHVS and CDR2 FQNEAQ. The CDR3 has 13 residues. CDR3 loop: CASSSGGTYEQYF.

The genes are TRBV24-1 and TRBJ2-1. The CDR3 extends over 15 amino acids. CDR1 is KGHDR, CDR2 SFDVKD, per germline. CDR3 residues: CATSDSQSYTNEQFF.

The CDR3 reads CASSHLVGADGANVLTF. This chain links TRBV6-5 with TRBJ2-6; TCRdb lists TRBD1, though no DNA is available to test this call. The CDR3 extends over 17 amino acids. CDR1 is MNHEY, CDR2 SVGAGI, per germline.

The CDR3 protein is CASSVAPQGLGYTEAFF. This chain connects TRBV9 to TRBJ1-1; TCRdb proposes TRBD1, but this gene call is untestable without DNA. There are 17 residues in the CDR3. Germline CDR1 reads SGDLS; CDR2 reads YYNGEE.

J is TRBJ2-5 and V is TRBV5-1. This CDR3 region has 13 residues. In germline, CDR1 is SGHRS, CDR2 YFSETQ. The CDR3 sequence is CASSLDGLETQYF.

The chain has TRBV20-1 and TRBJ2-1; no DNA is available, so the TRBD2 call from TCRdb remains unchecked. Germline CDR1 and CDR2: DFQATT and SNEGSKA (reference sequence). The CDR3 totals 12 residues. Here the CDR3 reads CSAKRSGHEQFF.

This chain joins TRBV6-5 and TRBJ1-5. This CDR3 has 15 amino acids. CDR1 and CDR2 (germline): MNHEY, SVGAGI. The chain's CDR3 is CASSLQQLSNQPQHF.

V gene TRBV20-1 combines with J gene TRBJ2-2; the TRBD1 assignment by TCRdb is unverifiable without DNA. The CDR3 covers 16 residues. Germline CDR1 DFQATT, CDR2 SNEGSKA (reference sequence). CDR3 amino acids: CSGHPGSRGPTGELFF.

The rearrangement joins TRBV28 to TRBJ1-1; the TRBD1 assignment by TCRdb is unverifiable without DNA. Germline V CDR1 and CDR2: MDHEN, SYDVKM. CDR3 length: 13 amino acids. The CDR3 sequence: CASSLNRDTEAFF.

CDR3 loop: CASSSNRGEYNEQFF. The chain links TRBV11-3 to TRBJ2-1; TCRdb's D call of TRBD1 is untestable without DNA. From germline, CDR1 is SGHNT and CDR2 YENEEA. The CDR3 has 15 residues.

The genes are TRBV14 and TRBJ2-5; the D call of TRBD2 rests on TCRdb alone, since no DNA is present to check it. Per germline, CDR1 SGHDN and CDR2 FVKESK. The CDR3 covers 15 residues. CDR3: CASSRLAGIQETQYF.

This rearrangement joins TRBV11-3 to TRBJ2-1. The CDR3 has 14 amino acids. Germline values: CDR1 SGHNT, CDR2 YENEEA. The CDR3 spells CASSLDHFGNEQFF.

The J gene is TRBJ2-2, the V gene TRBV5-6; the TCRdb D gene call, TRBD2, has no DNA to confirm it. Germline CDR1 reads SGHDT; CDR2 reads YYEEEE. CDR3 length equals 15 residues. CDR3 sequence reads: CASSLGLAPTGELFF.

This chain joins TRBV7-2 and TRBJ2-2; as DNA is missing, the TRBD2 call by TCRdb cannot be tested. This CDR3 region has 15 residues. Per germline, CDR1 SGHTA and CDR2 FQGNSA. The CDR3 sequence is CASSLAGVPTGELFF.

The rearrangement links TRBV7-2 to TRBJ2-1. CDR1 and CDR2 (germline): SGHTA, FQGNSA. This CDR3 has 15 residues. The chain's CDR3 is CASSTTPGTYNEQFF.

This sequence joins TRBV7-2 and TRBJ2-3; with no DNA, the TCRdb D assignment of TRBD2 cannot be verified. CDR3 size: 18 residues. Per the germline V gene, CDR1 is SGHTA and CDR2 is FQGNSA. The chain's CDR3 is CASSLGLAGGSGTDTQYF.

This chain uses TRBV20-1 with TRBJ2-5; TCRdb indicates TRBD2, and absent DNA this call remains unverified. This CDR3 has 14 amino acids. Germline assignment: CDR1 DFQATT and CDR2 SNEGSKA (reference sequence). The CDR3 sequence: CSASALSGVETQYF.